The 20 T cell receptor beta chains presented below share a single source sample, sequenced in a study of beta chain features in type 1 diabetes. All of the isolated RNA was reverse transcribed, so expressed TCRB transcripts were sequenced. Method: immunoSEQ multiplex PCR; TCRdb's copy keeps in-frame clones and lacks some. The data show hundreds of thousands of clones, approximately 11% seen once. General observations from the study: The study found moderately but significantly shorter TCRB CDR3s in all four CD4+ subsets of Type 1 diabetes patients.

What these receptors recognize is not known. The sequencing sample was made of naive CD4+ T cells from blood. Receptors were obtained from a man younger than 40 with type 1 diabetes.

This clone was detected a few times. V and J are TRBV4-3 and TRBJ1-4, with no clear D. The V gene's germline CDR1 is LGHNA and CDR2 YSLEER. CDR3 length: 15 amino acids. V lost 1 base and J 0 bases, leaving 6 bases between the germline ends. CDR3 in DNA: TGCGCCAGCAGCCAAGGACTAGCAACTAATGAAAAACTGTTTTTT. Amino acid sequence: CASSQGLATNEKLFF.

This clone was recorded a few times. J is TRBJ1-2 and V is TRBV11-2; 7 bases are shared with TRBD1. The germline V gene encodes CDR1 SGHAT and CDR2 FQNNGV. Germline trimming cut 5 bases from V and 9 bases from J; bases unmatched to any gene: 9. The CDR3 runs 13 residues. The CDR3 DNA is TGTGCCAGCAGCCCCGGGACAGCTAATCGCTACACCTTC. Its protein is CASSPGTANRYTF. Supplemented by reference TRBV11-2 and TRBJ1-2, the full variable domain reads EAGVAQSPRYKIIEKRQSVAFWCNPISGHATLYWYQQILGQGPKLLIQFQNNGVVDDSQLPKDRFSAERLKGVDSTLKIQPAKLEDSAVYLCASSPGTANRYTFGSGTRLTVV.

The V call is TRBV25-1, the J call TRBJ1-1; 7 positions agree with TRBD1. The CDR3 totals 13 residues. Looked up from germline, CDR1 is MGHDK and CDR2 is SYGVNS. Trimming removed 5 bases from V and 14 bases from J; junction bases left unmatched: 14. The DNA of the CDR3 is TGTGCCAGCAGTTTCAAACAGGGGCCGCGCTTCTTCTTT. Translation gives CASSFKQGPRFFF.

This clone has a handful of counts. The chain employs TRBV5-1 and TRBJ2-5; D may be TRBD2 (5 bases). Trimming left V 4 bases short and J 5 bases short, with 12 bases between. Germline lookup yields CDR1 SGHRS and CDR2 YFSETQ. The CDR3 loop spans 13 amino acids. The CDR3 DNA follows: TGCGCCAGCAGCCGGCCGGGAAGGGAGACCCAGTACTTC. Translating gives CASSRPGRETQYF.

This clone occurred a few times. The chain carries TRBV11-2 and TRBJ2-7; weak D call: TRBD2 (6 bases). The CDR3 spans 12 residues. Trimming took 5 bases from V and 8 from J, leaving 13 bases between them. CDR1 and CDR2 (germline): SGHAT, FQNNGV. The CDR3 region has the DNA TGTGCCAGCAGCCTTCCGGGGGTACAGCAGTACTTC. This codes for CASSLPGVQQYF.

This clone showed up just a few times. This chain uses TRBV7-2 with TRBJ1-5; TRBD1 is a possible D gene (5 bases). The ends were cut back, 4 bases at V and 4 bases at J, with 14 bases in the middle. Germline V CDR1 and CDR2: SGHTA, FQGNSA. The CDR3 has 15 residues. CDR3 nucleotides: TGTGCCAGCAGCTCCTATGCGGGGGATAATCAGCCCCAGCATTTT. Translation gives CASSSYAGDNQPQHF.

This sequence joins TRBV19 and TRBJ2-1, with a weak D call TRBD2 (7 bases). Germline V gene lookup returns CDR1 LNHDA and CDR2 SQIVND (reference sequence). The CDR3 runs to 14 residues. V lost 10 bases and J 5 bases, leaving 18 bases between the germline ends. The CDR3 loop reads CAIARGAYDNEQFF. The CDR3 nucleotides are TGTGCCATCGCCCGGGGGGCCTACGACAATGAGCAGTTCTTC.

The chain combines TRBV4-2 with TRBJ2-3; possibly TRBD2 for D (7 bases). There are 16 residues in the CDR3. The V and J ends lost 4 bases and 7 bases respectively, with 21 bases between them. Germline loops: CDR1 LGHNA, CDR2 YNFKEQ. The CDR3 region is CASSRVEGGLENTQYF. The CDR3 DNA reads as TGTGCCAGCAGCCGAGTTGAGGGGGGGCTTGAGAATACGCAGTATTTT.

The chain combines TRBV18 with TRBJ1-5; tentatively, D is TRBD1 (5 bases). The CDR3 runs to 17 residues. The germline V and J ends were trimmed by 5 bases and 3 bases, with 20 bases remaining between them. Germline V gene lookup returns CDR1 KGHSH and CDR2 LQKENI. Here the CDR3 reads CASSSLRWGGLNQPQHF. The CDR3 bases are TGTGCCAGCTCATCGCTTCGCTGGGGGGGACTCAATCAGCCCCAGCATTTT.

The gene calls are TRBV6-5 and TRBJ2-6, with 7 bases aligning to TRBD1. Germline V gene data show CDR1 as MNHEY and CDR2 as SVGAGI. This CDR3 contains 16 residues. V was clipped by 2 bases and J by 0 bases; unmatched bases: 1. The CDR3, as DNA: TGTGCCAGCAGTTACCGACAGGGCTCTGGGGCCAACGTCCTGACTTTC. Translating gives CASSYRQGSGANVLTF.

This clone has more than one count but fewer than ten. The rearrangement joins TRBV5-1 to TRBJ2-7, with 7 bases lining up with TRBD1. The J segment lost 5 bases and the V segment lost 3 bases, leaving 8 bases of the junction unmatched. This CDR3 contains 14 residues. Germline V lookup: CDR1 SGHRS, CDR2 YFSETQ. The CDR3 DNA follows: TGCGCCAGCAGCTCTGGGACAGACCAGAACGAGCAGTACTTC. Protein: CASSSGTDQNEQYF.

The chain links TRBV4-3 to TRBJ1-2; D call uncertain. CDR3 length equals 16 residues. V lost 1 base and J 8 bases, leaving 20 bases between the germline ends. Germline V gives CDR1 LGHNA, CDR2 YSLEER. The CDR3: CASSQVPRSVGSGYTF. The CDR3 DNA reads TGCGCCAGCAGCCAAGTGCCCCGGTCGGTAGGGAGCGGCTACACCTTC.

This clone has just a few counts. The rearrangement uses TRBV7-9 and TRBJ2-7, with 7 positions matching TRBD1. V lost 4 bases, J lost 6 bases, and 9 bases stayed unmatched. Germline V gives CDR1 SEHNR, CDR2 FQNEAQ (reference sequence). This CDR3 contains 14 residues. CDR3 bases: TGTGCCAGCAGCTCCCGACAGGGTTCAGCCGAGCAGTACTTC. Its translation is CASSSRQGSAEQYF. Filled out from reference TRBV7-9 and TRBJ2-7, the complete variable domain reads DTGVSQNPRHKITKRGQNVTFRCDPISEHNRLYWYRQTLGQGPEFLTYFQNEAQLEKSRLLSDRFSAERPKGSFSTLEIQRTEQGDSAMYLCASSSRQGSAEQYFGPGTRLTVT.

This clone was counted only a few times. This sequence joins TRBV19 and TRBJ1-3; the D is unclear. CDR1 and CDR2 (germline): LNHDA, SQIVND (reference sequence). The V end lost 4 bases, the J end lost 1 base, and 11 bases lay between the germline ends. This CDR3 region has 15 residues. DNA for the CDR3: TGTGCCAGTAGTACTCGACAACCGTCTGGAAACACCATATATTTT. Translating gives CASSTRQPSGNTIYF.

This clone was recorded a few times. In the same sample, other DNA sequences code for this CDR3. V gene TRBV5-1 combines with J gene TRBJ2-3; maybe TRBD1 (6 bases). The CDR3 totals 14 residues. Germline loops: CDR1 SGHRS, CDR2 YFSETQ. V was clipped by 0 bases and J by 4 bases, with 9 bases between them. The DNA of the CDR3 is TGCGCCAGCAGCTTGGGACAGGCCCCAGATACGCAGTATTTT. This translates into CASSLGQAPDTQYF.

This clone has just a few counts. CDR3 sequence (DNA): TGCAGCGTTGAAAGGGACAGGGCTGGAAACACCATATATTTT. Translation gives CSVERDRAGNTIYF. The chain links TRBV29-1 to TRBJ1-3; 9 nucleotides match TRBD1. V gave up 2 bases and J gave up 2 bases; unmatched junction bases: 1. The CDR3 is 14 amino acids. Germline V gene data show CDR1 as SQVTM and CDR2 as ANQGSEA.

The chain is built from TRBV7-6 and TRBJ2-1; D may be TRBD1 (6 bases). The CDR3 contains 13 residues. The germline V and J ends were trimmed by 2 bases and 9 bases, with 11 bases remaining between them. Per germline, CDR1 SGHVS and CDR2 FNYEAQ. In DNA, the CDR3 is TGTGCCAGCAGCTTACCACAGGGTGGTGAGCAGTTCTTC. Amino acids: CASSLPQGGEQFF.

This clone was seen a handful of times. One end of the junction fails to match germline, which may point to a read error. The chain combines TRBV6-1 with TRBJ2-3; 9 bases are shared with TRBD1. Germline CDR1 MNHNS, CDR2 SASEGT. The CDR3 has 17 residues. The CDR3 here is CAISDSTGTGTTDTQYF. DNA for the CDR3: TGTGCCATCAGTGATTCGACCGGGACAGGGACGACAGATACGCAGTATTTT.

This clone was seen a few times. CDR3 protein: CASSERTSTDTQYF. CDR3 nucleotide sequence: TGTGCCAGCAGCGAGAGAACTAGCACAGATACGCAGTATTTT. The chain employs TRBV9 and TRBJ2-3; D uncertain. Germline CDR1 and CDR2: SGDLS and YYNGEE. There are 14 residues in the CDR3. V was clipped by 3 bases and J by 0 bases, with 8 bases between them.

The table lists this clone with a few counts. This rearrangement joins TRBV19 to TRBJ1-5; TRBD1 is a possible D gene (5 bases). V lost 3 bases, J lost 3 bases, and 12 bases lay in between. The CDR3 contains 15 residues. Per germline, CDR1 LNHDA and CDR2 SQIVND (reference sequence). CDR3 nucleotides: TGTGCCAGTAGTATGATTTCGGGGGTCAATCAGCCCCAGCATTTT. Encoded protein: CASSMISGVNQPQHF.